A single sample is the source of the 20 T cell receptor beta chains below, sequenced in a study of Tregs in tolerant kidney transplant recipients. Data came from immunoSEQ multiplex PCR; TCRdb stores just in-frame clones and leaves some out. The repertoire consists of some 110,000 clones, with around 91% occurring once and the leading ten covering over 0.5%. Sequenced: CD4+ T cells from blood. These receptors were taken from a human donor in good health.

V and J are TRBV18 and TRBJ1-2, with 10 positions matching TRBD1. The CDR3 is made up of 15 amino acids. In germline, CDR1 is KGHSH, CDR2 LQKENI. V dropped 2 bases and J dropped 4; count of bases not matched to a gene: 4. The CDR3 sequence: CASSPTDRGIYGYTF. For the CDR3, the DNA is TGTGCCAGCTCACCAACGGACAGGGGGATCTATGGCTACACCTTC.

This clone was found once. The rearrangement uses TRBV29-1 and TRBJ1-2; 9 bases are a match to TRBD1. The trim removed 8 bases at V and 7 bases at J, leaving 14 bases unmatched. Germline-derived CDR1 and CDR2 are SQVTM and ANQGSEA. The CDR3 contains 14 residues. The CDR3 coding sequence is TGCAGCTCGTTGGGGACAGGGACCCGTCGTGGCTACACCTTC. Amino acids: CSSLGTGTRRGYTF.

V gene TRBV25-1 combines with J gene TRBJ2-3; the D gene is possibly TRBD1 (7 bases). Germline V gene lookup returns CDR1 MGHDK and CDR2 SYGVNS. There are 14 residues in the CDR3. Trimming pared 9 bases from V and 2 bases from J, leaving 15 bases between. Written as DNA, the CDR3 is TGTGCCAGGCAGGGGGGAGCGGTCACAGATACGCAGTATTTT. Translation: CARQGGAVTDTQYF.

The rearrangement joins TRBV19 to TRBJ2-7; 10 positions match TRBD2. The CDR3 has 15 amino acids. The germline V gene encodes CDR1 LNHDA and CDR2 SQIVND (reference sequence). With 3 bases clipped from V and 3 bases from J, the junction kept 5 bases outside the gene matches. Here the CDR3 DNA reads TGTGCCAGTAGTATGAGGACTAGCGGATTCTACGAGCAGTACTTC. It yields the protein CASSMRTSGFYEQYF.

This chain connects TRBV5-1 to TRBJ2-7; TRBD2 agrees at 8 bases. The CDR3 is made up of 16 amino acids. V shed 3 bases and J 2 bases; nucleotides not matched to a gene: 10. The V gene's germline CDR1 is SGHRS and CDR2 YFSETQ. In DNA form, the CDR3 reads TGCGCCAGCAGCTCTGGCATAGCGGGGAGGGCCTACGAGCAGTACTTC. Translated: CASSSGIAGRAYEQYF.

The chain has TRBV30 and TRBJ1-1; 11 bases align to TRBD1. V lost 3 bases and J lost 0; bases outside the gene matches: 9. Germline V lookup: CDR1 GTSNPN, CDR2 SVGIG (reference sequence). There are 17 residues in the CDR3. The DNA of the CDR3 is TGTGCCTGGAGCCCTCTGGGACAGGGGGTCATGAACACTGAAGCTTTCTTT. As protein: CAWSPLGQGVMNTEAFF.

The chain employs TRBV28 and TRBJ1-6; D ambiguous. The CDR3 length is 15 residues. Germline-derived CDR1 and CDR2 are MDHEN and SYDVKM. V was shortened by 5 bases and J by 10 bases, with 18 bases between the two germline ends. The CDR3 coding sequence is TGTGCCAGCAGTGGCCCAAGAGGTGAGGACTCACCCCTCCACTTT. Protein: CASSGPRGEDSPLHF. Using reference TRBV28 and TRBJ1-6 for the parts outside the CDR3, the full variable domain is DVKVTQSSRYLVKRTGEKVFLECVQDMDHENMFWYRQDPGLGLRLIYFSYDVKMKEKGDIPEGYSVSREKKERFSLILESASTNQTSMYLCASSGPRGEDSPLHFGNGTRLTVT.

The chain carries TRBV7-8 and TRBJ2-1; tentatively, D is TRBD2 (6 bases). V was trimmed by 2 bases and J by 9 bases, leaving 20 bases between them. Germline V lookup: CDR1 SGHVS, CDR2 FQNEAQ. This CDR3 comprises 16 residues. The CDR3 coding sequence is TGTGCCAGCAGCTTATTGGTAACAGAAACTAGCATTGAGCAGTTCTTC. It is translated as CASSLLVTETSIEQFF. The full variable domain, in which reference TRBV7-8 and TRBJ2-1 provide the parts outside the CDR3, is GAGVSQSPRYKVAKRGQDVALRCDPISGHVSLFWYQQALGQGPEFLTYFQNEAQLDKSGLPSDRFFAERPEGSVSTLKIQRTQQEDSAVYLCASSLLVTETSIEQFFGPGTRLTVL.

The chain uses TRBV4-1 and TRBJ1-2, with D perhaps TRBD1 (6 bases). CDR1 is MGHRA, CDR2 YSYEKL, per germline. With 4 bases removed from V and 2 bases from J, the gap between germline ends came to 14 bases. The CDR3 runs 15 residues. CDR3 bases: TGCGCCAGCAGCCTCACGTGGACAGAGAACTATGGCTACACCTTC. Translated: CASSLTWTENYGYTF.

The CDR3 loop is CSAPTRYGYTF. As DNA, the CDR3 is TGCAGTGCTCCGACTCGCTATGGCTACACCTTC. V usage is TRBV20-1 and J usage is TRBJ1-2; no reliable D call. From germline, CDR1 is DFQATT and CDR2 SNEGSKA (reference sequence). Trimming cost V 5 bases and J 4 bases, with 8 bases left between them. CDR3 length: 11 residues.

This chain joins TRBV7-2 and TRBJ1-3; D gene ambiguous. CDR3 length equals 15 residues. Germline V gene data show CDR1 as SGHTA and CDR2 as FQGNSA. V shed 6 bases and J shed 0 bases, with 12 bases lying between them. The CDR3 sequence is CASSLDRSSGNTIYF. CDR3 coding DNA: TGTGCCAGCAGTCTCGACCGCAGCTCTGGAAACACCATATATTTT.

The chain carries TRBV7-2 and TRBJ1-2; 10 bases align to TRBD1. J gave up 4 bases and V 6 bases, and 5 bases lay outside the gene matches. CDR1 is SGHTA and CDR2 is FQGNSA in the germline V gene. The CDR3 has 14 residues. The CDR3 loop reads CASRRDRGSYGYTF. Written as DNA, the CDR3 is TGTGCCAGCAGGAGGGACAGGGGAAGCTATGGCTACACCTTC.

V usage is TRBV7-9 and J usage is TRBJ2-1; 7 bases align to TRBD2. The length of the CDR3 is 15 residues. Trimming took 2 bases from V and 7 from J; bases not matched to a gene: 8. Germline CDR1 and CDR2: SEHNR and FQNEAQ (reference sequence). The CDR3, as DNA: TGTGCCAGCAGCTTAAAAGCGGGGTCGGGTAATGAGCAGTTCTTC. Translating gives CASSLKAGSGNEQFF.

The chain employs TRBV2 and TRBJ1-1; D is possibly TRBD1 (5 bases). The CDR3 is 13 amino acids. Trimming shortened V by 5 bases and J by 4 bases, and 11 bases separated the two germline ends. The V gene's germline CDR1 is SNHLY and CDR2 FYNNEI. CDR3 nucleotides: TGTGCCAGCAGTATTCAGGGCTTCACTGAAGCTTTCTTT. The encoded protein is CASSIQGFTEAFF.

The CDR3 coding sequence is TGTGCCAGCAGTGGACTAGCGGGAGGGTTAGGGGAGCTGTTTTTT. It codes for CASSGLAGGLGELFF. V gene TRBV2 combines with J gene TRBJ2-2; 14 nucleotides align to TRBD2. CDR3 length equals 15 residues. V dropped 4 bases and J dropped 8; count of bases not matched to a gene: 3. Germline loops: CDR1 SNHLY, CDR2 FYNNEI.

This chain joins TRBV10-3 and TRBJ2-4, with 9 bases identical to TRBD2. Per the germline V gene, CDR1 is ENHRY and CDR2 is SYGVKD. This CDR3 contains 17 residues. Losses at the gene ends were 3 bases for V and 0 bases for J; bases not matched to a gene: 6. CDR3 in DNA: TGTGCCATCAGTGAAAGGGCTAGCGGGATAGCCAAAAACATTCAGTACTTC. Translating it yields CAISERASGIAKNIQYF.

The V and J genes are TRBV12-5 and TRBJ2-7, with 9 positions matching TRBD1. This CDR3 comprises 15 residues. CDR1 LGHNT and CDR2 FRNRAP come from the germline V gene. J gave up 6 bases and V 4 bases, and 10 bases lay outside the gene matches. The CDR3 nucleotides read TGTGCTAGTGGTTCTCGACAGGGGGGGGAACTCGAGCAGTACTTC. This translates into CASGSRQGGELEQYF.

The gene calls are TRBV2 and TRBJ2-3; D unclear. Germline CDR1 and CDR2: SNHLY and FYNNEI. V lost 8 bases to trimming and J lost 4 bases, with 13 bases between them. The CDR3 runs 13 residues. CDR3 residues: CASDLTGADTQYF. The DNA of the CDR3 is TGTGCCAGCGATCTGACGGGCGCAGATACGCAGTATTTT.

The chain employs TRBV9 and TRBJ2-5, with D hard to call. The CDR3 totals 13 residues. V dropped 0 bases and J dropped 5 bases, with 8 bases sitting between them. CDR1 SGDLS and CDR2 YYNGEE come from the germline V gene. CDR3 amino acids: CASSVEGLETQYF. The CDR3 DNA follows: TGTGCCAGCAGCGTAGAGGGTTTGGAGACCCAGTACTTC.

V is TRBV10-1 and J is TRBJ2-3; the D gene is possibly TRBD1 (6 bases). V lost 5 bases and J lost 2, with 8 bases in between. Germline V lookup: CDR1 WNHNN, CDR2 SYGVQD (reference sequence). The CDR3 loop spans 13 amino acids. CDR3 protein: CASSRGTTDTQYF. The CDR3, as DNA: TGCGCCAGCAGTAGGGGGACCACAGATACGCAGTATTTT.